Listed here are 29 T cell receptor beta chains from one sample, sequenced in a study of T cell repertoires in cytomegalovirus infection. One entry per CDR3 protein, called by TCRdb with MiXCR from the reads. The table has about 700,000 distinct CDR3 sequences, 30% to 35% seen once. No antigen is known for these receptors. Sequenced here: cultured PBMCs, sampled from culture after CMV antigen stimulation. The source is a human donor in good health (CMV status not recorded). Some clones in this sample may be carry-over from other donors' samples.

Only one count was recorded for this clonotype. Because the CDR3's place on the DNA is in doubt, the DNA is left out and the CDR3 is given as listed by TCRdb. The chain recombines TRBV18 with TRBJ2-3; TRBD2 was called by the table and not checked on the DNA. Germline CDR1 is KGHSH and CDR2 is LQKENI. The length of the CDR3 is 16 amino acids, counting both ends. CDR3 amino acids: CASSPTSGRLADTQYF.

The V call is TRBV2, the J call TRBJ1-1; unclear D gene. Germline loops: CDR1 SNHLY, CDR2 FYNNEI. The V and J ends lost 8 bases and 2 bases respectively, with 15 bases between them. This CDR3 region has 14 residues. The CDR3 loop reads CASGKDGLNTEAFF. CDR3 sequence (DNA): TGTGCCAGCGGAAAGGACGGATTAAACACTGAAGCTTTCTTT.

The rearrangement joins TRBV5-3 to TRBJ2-3, with TRBD2 matching 11 bases. TRBV5-3 is classed as an ORF, of uncertain function. J gave up 6 bases and V 8 bases, and 8 bases lay outside the gene matches. The CDR3 covers 14 residues. CDR3 region: CASSFTSGGDTQYF. Here the CDR3 DNA reads TGTGCCAGCAGTTTTACTAGCGGGGGCGATACGCAGTATTTT.

This clonotype was seen a few times. The rearrangement joins TRBV7-6 to TRBJ2-7, with a possible D match to TRBD2 (6 bases). CDR1 is SGHVS and CDR2 is FNYEAQ in the germline V gene. This CDR3 is built from 13 residues. V shed 4 bases and J shed 5 bases, with 12 bases lying between them. CDR3 protein: CASSWRVADEQYF. The CDR3 bases are TGTGCCAGCAGCTGGAGGGTAGCCGACGAGCAGTACTTC. The full variable domain, its missing parts supplied by reference TRBV7-6 and TRBJ2-7, is GAGVSQSPRYKVTKRGQDVALRCDPISGHVSLYWYRQALGQGPEFLTYFNYEAQQDKSGLPNDRFSAERPEGSISTLTIQRTEQRDSAMYRCASSWRVADEQYFGPGTRLTVT.

J is TRBJ2-6 and V is TRBV6-1; no definite D call. The CDR3 length is 15 residues. CDR1 and CDR2 (germline): MNHNS, SASEGT. V was shortened by 7 bases and J by 0 bases, with 10 bases between the two germline ends. The CDR3 loop reads CASTIKGSGANVLTF. CDR3 sequence (DNA): TGTGCCAGCACCATAAAGGGCTCTGGGGCCAACGTCCTGACTTTC.

This sequence joins TRBV20-1 and TRBJ1-5, with a weak D call TRBD1 (6 bases). CDR1 and CDR2 from the germline V gene are DFQATT and SNEGSKA (reference sequence). Between the trimmed V and J ends, which lost 5 bases and 9 bases, there was a span of 23 bases. This CDR3 has 15 amino acids. The CDR3 spells CSAGPPTGPLGPQHF. The CDR3, as DNA: TGCAGTGCTGGCCCTCCGACAGGTCCGCTAGGGCCCCAGCATTTT.

The chain employs TRBV11-2 and TRBJ2-3; perhaps TRBD2 as D (6 bases). V was cut by 4 bases and J by 5 bases, with 16 bases left in between. The CDR3 has 15 residues. Germline CDR1 is SGHAT and CDR2 is FQNNGV. In nucleotides, the CDR3 is TGTGCCAGCAGCTCCGACTTTGCGGGGCGAGATACGCAGTATTTT. Encoded protein: CASSSDFAGRDTQYF.

The table lists this clonotype with a count of one. The chain has TRBV19 and TRBJ1-5; weak D call: TRBD1 (6 bases). The germline V gene has CDR1 LNHDA and CDR2 SQIVND (reference sequence). Trimming removed 8 bases from V and 5 bases from J, with 22 bases in between. The CDR3 has 16 residues. The CDR3 coding sequence is TGTGCCAGTGAACTGAGGGGGTCATTGGGAGATCAGCCCCAGCATTTT. Translating it yields CASELRGSLGDQPQHF.

This chain connects TRBV10-3 to TRBJ1-3; D unresolved. The V end lost 8 bases, the J end lost 0 bases, and 2 bases lay between the germline ends. The CDR3 runs 11 residues. Per germline, CDR1 ENHRY and CDR2 SYGVKD. CDR3 DNA sequence: TGTGCCATCTCCTCTGGAAACACCATATATTTT. It translates to CAISSGNTIYF.

Ten or more counts support this clonotype. The gene calls are TRBV7-8 and TRBJ2-7; 8 bases map to TRBD1. Per germline, CDR1 SGHVS and CDR2 FQNEAQ. V dropped 5 bases and J dropped 3; count of bases not matched to a gene: 9. The CDR3 contains 15 residues. The CDR3 DNA is TGTGCCAGCAGCCCCGGACAGGGTGGATACTACGAGCAGTACTTC. Its protein is CASSPGQGGYYEQYF.

The V gene is TRBV10-3, the J gene TRBJ1-5; weak D call: TRBD1 (6 bases). Germline CDR1 and CDR2: ENHRY and SYGVKD. CDR3 length equals 13 residues. V was clipped by 10 bases and J by 7 bases, with 17 bases between them. This CDR3 is CATGGDTGQPQHF. The DNA for the CDR3 is TGTGCCACAGGCGGGGACACGGGGCAGCCCCAGCATTTT.

This clonotype was recorded a few times. J is TRBJ1-5 and V is TRBV20-1; D unclear. V was trimmed by 0 bases and J by 10 bases, leaving 16 bases between them. The CDR3 extends over 14 amino acids. The germline CDR1 and CDR2 sequences are DFQATT and SNEGSKA (reference sequence). CDR3 protein: CSARDGPSGPPQHF. CDR3 sequence (DNA): TGCAGTGCTAGAGATGGGCCGTCCGGTCCACCCCAGCATTTT.

This chain connects TRBV5-1 to TRBJ2-7; D remains ambiguous. V gave up 0 bases and J gave up 2 bases, with 9 bases separating them. The CDR3 consists of 14 residues. CDR1 is SGHRS, CDR2 YFSETQ, per germline. CDR3 nucleotides: TGCGCCAGCAGCTTGGCCTCCCGGCCCTACGAGCAGTACTTC. It encodes CASSLASRPYEQYF.

The chain links TRBV12-3 or TRBV12-4 to TRBJ2-2; D gene uncertain. The CDR3 extends over 15 amino acids. V dropped 2 bases and J dropped 0 bases, with 7 bases sitting between them. The CDR3 protein is CASSLTLSNTGELFF. The CDR3 DNA follows: TGTGCCAGCAGTTTAACCCTCTCGAACACCGGGGAGCTGTTTTTT.

The sample holds a few counts of this clonotype. The chain couples TRBV12-3 or TRBV12-4 to TRBJ1-1; D ambiguous. Deletions cut 2 bases from V and 5 bases from J, with 9 bases between. This CDR3 region has 13 residues. CDR3 sequence reads: CASSLYPETEAFF. The CDR3 DNA reads as TGTGCCAGCAGTTTATATCCGGAAACTGAAGCTTTCTTT.

This clonotype was seen more than once but under ten times. This chain links TRBV20-1 with TRBJ1-3, with D possibly matching TRBD1 (6 bases). From germline, CDR1 is DFQATT and CDR2 SNEGSKA (reference sequence). This CDR3 region has 14 residues. The V gene lost 6 bases and the J gene lost 1 base, with 13 bases spanning the gap. CDR3 residues: CSARDTRSGNTIYF. The CDR3 DNA is TGCAGTGCCAGGGACACTCGATCTGGAAACACCATATATTTT.

This sequence joins TRBV11-2 and TRBJ2-3, with 8 bases lining up with TRBD1. Germline assignment: CDR1 SGHAT and CDR2 FQNNGV. The V gene end was trimmed by 5 bases and the J gene end by 4 bases; junction bases not matched to a gene: 8. The CDR3 spans 15 residues. The CDR3 DNA follows: TGTGCCAGCAGCCCCAGGGGGCTTCACCCAGATACGCAGTATTTT. Amino acid sequence: CASSPRGLHPDTQYF.

The chain combines TRBV20-1 with TRBJ1-6, with 8 bases matching TRBD1. The CDR3 loop spans 15 amino acids. With 3 bases clipped from V and 8 bases from J, the junction kept 9 bases outside the gene matches. The V gene's germline CDR1 is DFQATT and CDR2 SNEGSKA (reference sequence). In nucleotides, the CDR3 is TGCAGTGCTAGCACCGGGACAGGATACCATTCACCCCTCCACTTT. This codes for CSASTGTGYHSPLHF.

This clonotype has just a few counts. This chain links TRBV7-2 with TRBJ1-3; 9 nucleotides line up with TRBD1. CDR1 SGHTA and CDR2 FQGNSA come from the germline V gene. The CDR3 is made up of 17 amino acids. V lost 0 bases to trimming and J lost 3 bases; unmatched junction nucleotides: 6. CDR3 in DNA: TGTGCCAGCAGCTTAGCCCTCCGGGACAGGGTTGGAAACACCATATATTTT. Translating gives CASSLALRDRVGNTIYF.

In its sample, this clonotype was seen a few times. The DNA for the CDR3 is TGTGCCAGCAGATTGACAGGGGGCGGTGGCTACACCTTC. Protein sequence: CASRLTGGGGYTF. This sequence joins TRBV6-8 and TRBJ1-2; 10 bases are shared with TRBD1. V was clipped by 6 bases and J by 7 bases; unmatched bases: 5. This CDR3 is built from 13 residues. Germline values: CDR1 MNHGY, CDR2 SAAAGT.

This clonotype was counted only a few times. The chain links TRBV28 to TRBJ2-1, with D perhaps assigned TRBD1 or TRBD2 (6 bases each). Germline CDR1 reads MDHEN; CDR2 reads SYDVKM. The CDR3 consists of 15 residues. The V gene lost 7 bases and the J gene lost 4 bases, with 17 bases spanning the gap. The CDR3 here is CASTERGRMYNEQFF. In DNA form, the CDR3 reads TGTGCCAGCACCGAAAGGGGGAGGATGTACAATGAGCAGTTCTTC.

This clonotype has just a few counts. The gene calls are TRBV6-1 and TRBJ1-5; weak D call: TRBD1 (5 bases). CDR1 is MNHNS, CDR2 SASEGT, per germline. Between the trimmed V and J ends, which lost 2 bases and 9 bases, there was a span of 17 bases. The CDR3 covers 15 residues. CDR3 coding DNA: TGTGCCAGCAGTGAACTGAGACACAGGATCTCGCCCCAGCATTTT. Translated, it gives CASSELRHRISPQHF.

The gene calls are TRBV7-4 and TRBJ1-2, with D possibly being TRBD1 (5 bases). The CDR3 covers 16 residues. Trimming cost V 8 bases and J 7 bases, with 26 bases left between them. In germline, CDR1 is SGHVT, CDR2 SQSDAQ. The CDR3 region is CASSAEWWGTPLGYTF. CDR3 nucleotide sequence: TGTGCCAGCTCCGCCGAGTGGTGGGGCACCCCCCTTGGCTACACCTTC.

The V gene is TRBV4-1, the J gene TRBJ1-6, with 11 bases matching TRBD1. The germline V gene encodes CDR1 MGHRA and CDR2 YSYEKL. V dropped 3 bases and J dropped 2; count of bases not matched to a gene: 9. This CDR3 is 19 amino acids long. In nucleotides, the CDR3 is TGCGCCAGCAGCCACACCCGAGGGGGACAGGGGGCCTATAATTCACCCCTCCACTTT. This codes for CASSHTRGGQGAYNSPLHF.

The V and J genes are TRBV15 and TRBJ1-5, with unresolved D. V dropped 9 bases and J dropped 3 bases, with 9 bases sitting between them. The length of the CDR3 is 12 residues. The germline V gene has CDR1 LNHNV and CDR2 YYDKDF (reference sequence). Written as DNA, the CDR3 is TGTGCCACGCGAGGCTTCAATCAGCCCCAGCATTTT. Amino acid sequence: CATRGFNQPQHF. The whole variable domain, remainder taken from reference TRBV15 and TRBJ1-5, is DAMVIQNPRYQVTQFGKPVTLSCSQTLNHNVMYWYQQKSSQAPKLLFHYYDKDFNNEADTPDNFQSRRPNTSFCFLDIRSPGLGDTAMYLCATRGFNQPQHFGDGTRLSIL.

V usage is TRBV11-2 and J usage is TRBJ2-7, with 10 positions matching TRBD2. Germline V gene data show CDR1 as SGHAT and CDR2 as FQNNGV. Trimming removed 10 bases from V and 3 bases from J; junction bases left unmatched: 12. The CDR3 contains 15 residues. The CDR3 region has the DNA TGTGCCACGAGTGCAGCGGGAGGGAGCCTCTACGAGCAGTACTTC. Translated: CATSAAGGSLYEQYF.

This clonotype turned up a few times. The chain carries TRBV4-2 and TRBJ2-3; D uncertain. There are 16 residues in the CDR3. V was shortened by 4 bases and J by 4 bases, with 18 bases between the two germline ends. The V gene's germline CDR1 is LGHNA and CDR2 YNFKEQ. The CDR3 DNA reads as TGTGCCAGCAGCCCTGGACCATTCGTGGGCCCAGATACGCAGTATTTT. Its protein product is CASSPGPFVGPDTQYF.

The rearrangement links TRBV7-2 to TRBJ2-4; TRBD2 aligns across 7 bases. J gave up 7 bases and V 2 bases, and 8 bases lay outside the gene matches. The CDR3 has 15 amino acids. Germline CDR1 and CDR2: SGHTA and FQGNSA. Here the CDR3 DNA reads TGTGCCAGCAGCTTATTCTTCGGCGGGAGTAACATTCAGTACTTC. Translating it yields CASSLFFGGSNIQYF.

The chain recombines TRBV4-3 with TRBJ2-1; D remains ambiguous. This CDR3 has 14 residues. Germline V gene sequence: CDR1 LGHNA, CDR2 YSLEER. Trimming pared 0 bases from V and 12 bases from J, leaving 15 bases between. CDR3 sequence (DNA): TGCGCCAGCAGCCAAGATATTGCCGCCATCGGGCAGTTCTTC. This codes for CASSQDIAAIGQFF.